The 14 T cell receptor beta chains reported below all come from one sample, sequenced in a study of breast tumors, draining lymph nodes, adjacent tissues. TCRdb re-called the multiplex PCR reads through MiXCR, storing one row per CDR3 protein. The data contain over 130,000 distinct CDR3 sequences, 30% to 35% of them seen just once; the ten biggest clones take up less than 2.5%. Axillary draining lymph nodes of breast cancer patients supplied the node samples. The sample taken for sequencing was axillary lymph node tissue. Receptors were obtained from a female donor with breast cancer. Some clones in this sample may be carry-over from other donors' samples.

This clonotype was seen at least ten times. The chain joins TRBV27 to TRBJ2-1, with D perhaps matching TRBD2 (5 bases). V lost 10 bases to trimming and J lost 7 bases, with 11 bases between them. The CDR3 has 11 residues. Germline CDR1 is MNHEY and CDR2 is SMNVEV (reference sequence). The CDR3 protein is CATEGHNEQFF. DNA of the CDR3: TGTGCCACAGAGGGTCATAATGAGCAGTTCTTC.

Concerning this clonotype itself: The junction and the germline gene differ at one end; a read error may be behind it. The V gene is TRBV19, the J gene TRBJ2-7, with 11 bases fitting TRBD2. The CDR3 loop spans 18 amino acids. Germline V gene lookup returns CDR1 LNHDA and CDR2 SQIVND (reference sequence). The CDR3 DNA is TGTGCCAGTAGTATTAGCGGACTAGCGGGTGGAAGCTCCTACGTGCAGTACTTC. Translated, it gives CASSISGLAGGSSYVQYF.

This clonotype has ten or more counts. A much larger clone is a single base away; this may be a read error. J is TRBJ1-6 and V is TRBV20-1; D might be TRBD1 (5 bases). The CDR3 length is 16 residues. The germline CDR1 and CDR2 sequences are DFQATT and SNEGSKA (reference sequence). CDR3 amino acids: CSARVGGTSSNSPLHF. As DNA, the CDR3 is TGCAGTGCTAGAGTGGGAGGGACCTCCTCTAATTCACCCCTCCACTTT.

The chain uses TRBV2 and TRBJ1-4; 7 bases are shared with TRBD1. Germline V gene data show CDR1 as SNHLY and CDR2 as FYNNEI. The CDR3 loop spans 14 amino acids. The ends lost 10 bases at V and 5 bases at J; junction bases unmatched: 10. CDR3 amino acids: CATRGRKYNEKLFF. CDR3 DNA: TGTGCCACAAGGGGGCGGAAGTACAATGAAAAACTGTTTTTT.

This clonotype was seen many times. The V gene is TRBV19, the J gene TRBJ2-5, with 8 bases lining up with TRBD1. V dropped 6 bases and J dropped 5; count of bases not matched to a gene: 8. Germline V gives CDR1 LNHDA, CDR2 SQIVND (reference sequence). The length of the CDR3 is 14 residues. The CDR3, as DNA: TGTGCCAGTAGGCCGACAGGGGACCGGGAGACCCAGTACTTC. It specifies CASRPTGDRETQYF.

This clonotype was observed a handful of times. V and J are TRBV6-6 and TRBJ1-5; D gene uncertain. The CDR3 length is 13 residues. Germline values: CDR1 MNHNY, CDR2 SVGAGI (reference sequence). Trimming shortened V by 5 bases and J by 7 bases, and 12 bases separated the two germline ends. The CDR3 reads CASSHQVDQPQHF. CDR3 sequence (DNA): TGTGCCAGCAGTCACCAAGTCGACCAGCCCCAGCATTTT.

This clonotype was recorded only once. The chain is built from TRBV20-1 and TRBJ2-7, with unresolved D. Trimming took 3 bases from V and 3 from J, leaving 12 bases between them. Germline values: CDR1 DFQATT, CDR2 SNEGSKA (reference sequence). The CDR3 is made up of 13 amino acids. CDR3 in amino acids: CSASRTVNYEQYV. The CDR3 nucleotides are TGCAGTGCTAGTCGGACGGTGAACTACGAGCAGTACGTC.

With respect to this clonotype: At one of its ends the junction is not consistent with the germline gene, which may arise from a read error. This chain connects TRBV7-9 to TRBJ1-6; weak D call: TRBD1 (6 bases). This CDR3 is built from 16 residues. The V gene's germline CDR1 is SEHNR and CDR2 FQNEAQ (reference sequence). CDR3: CASSSTDSSNNSPLHF. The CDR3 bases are TGCGCCAGCAGCTCAACGGACAGTTCAAATAATTCACCCCTCCACTTT.

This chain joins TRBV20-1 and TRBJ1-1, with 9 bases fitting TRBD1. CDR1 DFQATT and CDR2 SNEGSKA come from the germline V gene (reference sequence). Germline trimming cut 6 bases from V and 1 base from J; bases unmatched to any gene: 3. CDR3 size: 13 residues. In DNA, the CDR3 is TGCAGTGCGAAGGACAGGGGGAACACTGAAGCTTTCTTT. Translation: CSAKDRGNTEAFF.

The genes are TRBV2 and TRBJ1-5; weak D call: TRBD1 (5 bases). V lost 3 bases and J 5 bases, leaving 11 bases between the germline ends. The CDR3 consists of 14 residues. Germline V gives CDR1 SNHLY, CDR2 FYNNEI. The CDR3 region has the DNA TGTGCCAGCAGTGACAGGGCGTTTGATCAGCCCCAGCATTTT. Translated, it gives CASSDRAFDQPQHF.

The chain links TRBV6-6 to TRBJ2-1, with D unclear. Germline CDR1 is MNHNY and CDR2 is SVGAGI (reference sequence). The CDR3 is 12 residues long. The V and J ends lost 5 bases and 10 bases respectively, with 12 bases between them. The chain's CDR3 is CASSVDANEQFF. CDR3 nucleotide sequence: TGTGCCAGCAGTGTGGACGCGAACGAGCAGTTCTTC.

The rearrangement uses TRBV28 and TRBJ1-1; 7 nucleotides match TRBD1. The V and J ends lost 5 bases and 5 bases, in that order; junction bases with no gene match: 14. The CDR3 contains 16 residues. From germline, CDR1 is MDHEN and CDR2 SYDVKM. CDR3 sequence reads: CASSPYPTGRKTEAFF. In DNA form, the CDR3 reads TGTGCCAGCAGTCCATACCCGACAGGGAGAAAAACTGAAGCTTTCTTT.

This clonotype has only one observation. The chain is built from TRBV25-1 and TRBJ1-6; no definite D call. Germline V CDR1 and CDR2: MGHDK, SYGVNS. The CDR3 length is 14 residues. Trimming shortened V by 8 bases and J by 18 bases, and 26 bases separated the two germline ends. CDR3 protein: CASGQDALGLHPHF. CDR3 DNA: TGTGCCAGCGGTCAGGACGCCTTAGGTCTCCACCCCCACTTT.

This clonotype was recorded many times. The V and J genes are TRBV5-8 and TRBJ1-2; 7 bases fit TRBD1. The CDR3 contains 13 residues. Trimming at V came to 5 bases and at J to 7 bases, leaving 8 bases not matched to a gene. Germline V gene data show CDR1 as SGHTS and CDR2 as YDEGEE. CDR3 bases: TGTGCCAGCAGTTCGGGGACAGCTCTTGGCTACACCTTC. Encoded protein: CASSSGTALGYTF.